This T cell receptor beta chain is from a study of T cells after yellow fever vaccination. General study results and limits: When the response was secondary, it was weaker but reached its peak faster, day 5 versus 15. Clones from primary vaccination mostly reappeared after the booster (around 96% CD4, approximately 86% CD8).

This clonotype was seen repeatedly, ten times or more. The antigen is unknown. This CDR3 has 15 amino acids. The germline CDR1 and CDR2 sequences are SGHTA and FQGNSA. V lost 4 bases and J lost 2, with 13 bases in between. A universal primer site and UMIs were added as TCR cDNA was made by 5'RACE template switching. TCRdb redid the calling of the 5' RACE reads with MiXCR, one entry per CDR3 protein. The sample carries about 120,000 distinct CDR3 sequences, about 6.8% recorded once. This clonotype was sampled from a man aged 18-30 years who received the YFV17D yellow fever vaccine. Sequencing was performed on CD4+ T cells sorted from PBMCs, taken more than 35 days after the first yellow fever vaccination. The chain uses TRBV7-2 and TRBJ2-3, with a weak D call TRBD1 (6 bases). The CDR3 sequence: CASSSPGHHTDTQYF. The CDR3 nucleotides are TGTGCCAGCAGCTCTCCGGGACACCACACAGATACGCAGTATTTT.